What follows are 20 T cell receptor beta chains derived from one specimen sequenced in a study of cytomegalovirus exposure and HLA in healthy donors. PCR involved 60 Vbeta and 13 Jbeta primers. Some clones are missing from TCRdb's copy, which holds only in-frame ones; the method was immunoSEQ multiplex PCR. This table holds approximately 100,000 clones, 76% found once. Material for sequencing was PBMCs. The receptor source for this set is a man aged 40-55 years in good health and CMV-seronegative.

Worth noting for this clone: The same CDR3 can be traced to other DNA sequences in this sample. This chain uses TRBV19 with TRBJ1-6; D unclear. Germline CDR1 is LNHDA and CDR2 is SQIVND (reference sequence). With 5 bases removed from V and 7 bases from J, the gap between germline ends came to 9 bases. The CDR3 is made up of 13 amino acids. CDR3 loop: CASSGRGNSPLHF. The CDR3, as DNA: TGTGCCAGTAGTGGTCGAGGCAATTCACCCCTCCACTTT.

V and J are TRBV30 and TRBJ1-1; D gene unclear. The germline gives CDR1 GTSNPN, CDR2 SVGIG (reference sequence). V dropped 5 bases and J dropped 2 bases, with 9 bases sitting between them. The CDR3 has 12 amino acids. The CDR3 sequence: CAWLRGNTEAFF. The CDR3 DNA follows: TGTGCCTGGTTGCGCGGTAACACTGAAGCTTTCTTT. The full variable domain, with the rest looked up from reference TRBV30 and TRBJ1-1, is SQTIHQWPATLVQPVGSPLSLECTVEGTSNPNLYWYRQAAGRGLQLLFYSVGIGQISSEVPQNLSASRPQDRQFILSSKKLLLSDSGFYLCAWLRGNTEAFFGQGTRLTVV.

The CDR3 reads CACGTGGVYGYTF. The CDR3 coding sequence is TGTGCCTGTGGGACAGGGGGGGTCTATGGCTACACCTTC. This chain connects TRBV30 to TRBJ1-2; 11 bases line up with TRBD1. The CDR3 totals 13 residues. The junction had 4 bases not matched to a gene; V was cut back by 6 bases and J by 4 bases. Germline CDR1 reads GTSNPN; CDR2 reads SVGIG (reference sequence).

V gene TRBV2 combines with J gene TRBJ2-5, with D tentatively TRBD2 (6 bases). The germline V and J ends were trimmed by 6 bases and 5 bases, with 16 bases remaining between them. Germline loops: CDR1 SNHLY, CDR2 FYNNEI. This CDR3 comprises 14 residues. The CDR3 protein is CASRDASGGETQYF. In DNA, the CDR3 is TGTGCCAGCAGAGACGCGAGTGGGGGGGAGACCCAGTACTTC.

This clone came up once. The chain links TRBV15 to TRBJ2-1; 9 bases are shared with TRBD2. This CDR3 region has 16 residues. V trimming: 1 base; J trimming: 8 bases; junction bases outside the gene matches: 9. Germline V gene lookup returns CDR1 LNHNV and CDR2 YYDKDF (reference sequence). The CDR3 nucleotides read TGTGCCACCAGCAGAGTCGGCGGGGGGGCTTATCATGAGCAGTTCTTC. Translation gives CATSRVGGGAYHEQFF.

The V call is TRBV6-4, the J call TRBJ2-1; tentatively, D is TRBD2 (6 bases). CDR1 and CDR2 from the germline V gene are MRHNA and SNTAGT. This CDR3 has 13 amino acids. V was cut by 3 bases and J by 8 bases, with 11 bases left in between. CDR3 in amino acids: CASSETSWYEQFF. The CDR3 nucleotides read TGTGCCAGCAGTGAAACTAGCTGGTATGAGCAGTTCTTC.

The CDR3 region has the DNA TGCGCCAGCAGCTTGGCCGATGAGCAGTTCTTC. Translation gives CASSLADEQFF. This chain links TRBV5-1 with TRBJ2-1, with D uncertain. With 0 bases removed from V and 8 bases from J, the gap between germline ends came to 3 bases. CDR1 and CDR2 from the germline V gene are SGHRS and YFSETQ. This CDR3 has 11 amino acids.

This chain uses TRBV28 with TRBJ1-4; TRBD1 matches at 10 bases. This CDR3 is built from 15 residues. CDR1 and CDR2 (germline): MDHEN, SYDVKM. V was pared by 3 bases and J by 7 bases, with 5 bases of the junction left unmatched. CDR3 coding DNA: TGTGCCAGCAGTTTCTTCAGGACAGGGGGTGAAAAACTGTTTTTT. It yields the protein CASSFFRTGGEKLFF.

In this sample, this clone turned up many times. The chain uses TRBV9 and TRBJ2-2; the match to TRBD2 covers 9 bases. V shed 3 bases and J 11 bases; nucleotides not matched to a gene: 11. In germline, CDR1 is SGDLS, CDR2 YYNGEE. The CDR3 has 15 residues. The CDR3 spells CASSAEAGGLPELFF. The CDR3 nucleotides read TGTGCCAGCAGCGCTGAAGCGGGGGGTCTCCCTGAGCTGTTTTTT. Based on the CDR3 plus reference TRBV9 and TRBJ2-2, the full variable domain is DSGVTQTPKHLITATGQRVTLRCSPRSGDLSVYWYQQSLDQGLQFLIQYYNGEERAKGNILERFSAQQFPDLHSELNLSSLELGDSALYFCASSAEAGGLPELFFGEGSRLTVL.

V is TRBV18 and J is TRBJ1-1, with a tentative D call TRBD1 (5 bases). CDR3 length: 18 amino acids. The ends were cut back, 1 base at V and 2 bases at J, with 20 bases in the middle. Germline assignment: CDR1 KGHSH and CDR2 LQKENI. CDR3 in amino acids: CASSPQDGAFQLNTEAFF. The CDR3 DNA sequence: TGTGCCAGCTCACCACAAGATGGGGCCTTCCAACTTAACACTGAAGCTTTCTTT.

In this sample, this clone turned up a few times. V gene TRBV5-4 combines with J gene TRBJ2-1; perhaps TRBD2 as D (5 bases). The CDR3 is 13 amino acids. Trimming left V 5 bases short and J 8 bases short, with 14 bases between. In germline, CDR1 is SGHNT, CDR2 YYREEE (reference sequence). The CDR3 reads CASRSALEDEQFF. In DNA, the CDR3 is TGTGCCAGCAGGTCGGCCCTGGAGGATGAGCAGTTCTTC. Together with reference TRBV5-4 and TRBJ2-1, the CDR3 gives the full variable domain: ETGVTQSPTHLIKTRGQQVTLRCSSQSGHNTVSWYQQALGQGPQFIFQYYREEENGRGNFPPRFSGLQFPNYSSELNVNALELDDSALYLCASRSALEDEQFFGPGTRLTVL.

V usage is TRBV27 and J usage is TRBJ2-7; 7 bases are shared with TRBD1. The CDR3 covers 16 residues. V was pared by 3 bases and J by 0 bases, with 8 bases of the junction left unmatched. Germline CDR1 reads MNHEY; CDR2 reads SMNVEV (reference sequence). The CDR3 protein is CASSFSIGDSSYEQYF. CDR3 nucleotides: TGTGCCAGCAGTTTTTCGATAGGGGACAGCTCCTACGAGCAGTACTTC.

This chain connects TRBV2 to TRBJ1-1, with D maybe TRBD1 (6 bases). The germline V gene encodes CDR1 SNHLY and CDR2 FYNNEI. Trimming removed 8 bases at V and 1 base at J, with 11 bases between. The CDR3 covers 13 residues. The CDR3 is CASLGQPNTEAFF. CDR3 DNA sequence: TGTGCCAGCCTCGGACAGCCGAACACTGAAGCTTTCTTT.

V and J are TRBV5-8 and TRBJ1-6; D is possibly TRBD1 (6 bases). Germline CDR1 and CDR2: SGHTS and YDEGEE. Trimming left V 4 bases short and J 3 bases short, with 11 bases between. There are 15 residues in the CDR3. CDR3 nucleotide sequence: TGTGCCAGCAGCCCTACAGGGTTCTATAATTCACCCCTCCACTTT. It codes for CASSPTGFYNSPLHF.

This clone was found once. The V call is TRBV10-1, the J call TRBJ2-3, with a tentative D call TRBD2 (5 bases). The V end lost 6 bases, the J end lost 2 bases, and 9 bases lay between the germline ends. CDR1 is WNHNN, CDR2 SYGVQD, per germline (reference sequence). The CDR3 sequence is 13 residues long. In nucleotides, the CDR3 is TGCGCCAGCAGGGAACTAGTCACAGATACGCAGTATTTT. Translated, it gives CASRELVTDTQYF.

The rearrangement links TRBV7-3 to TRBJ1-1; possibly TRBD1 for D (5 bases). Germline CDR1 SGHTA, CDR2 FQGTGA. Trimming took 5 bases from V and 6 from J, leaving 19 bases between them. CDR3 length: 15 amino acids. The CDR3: CASSRGGPGVAEAFF. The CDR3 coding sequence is TGTGCCAGCAGCCGGGGTGGTCCGGGGGTCGCTGAAGCTTTCTTT.

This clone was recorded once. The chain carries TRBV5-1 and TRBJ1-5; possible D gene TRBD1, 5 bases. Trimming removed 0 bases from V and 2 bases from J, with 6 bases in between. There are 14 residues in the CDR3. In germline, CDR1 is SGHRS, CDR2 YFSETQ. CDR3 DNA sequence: TGCGCCAGCAGCTTGGAGACAGGCAATCAGCCCCAGCATTTT. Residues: CASSLETGNQPQHF.

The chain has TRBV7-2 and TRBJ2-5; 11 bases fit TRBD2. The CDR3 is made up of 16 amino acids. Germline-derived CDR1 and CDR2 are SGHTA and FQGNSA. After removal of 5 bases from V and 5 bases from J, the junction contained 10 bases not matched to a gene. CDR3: CASSLNSGGAWETQYF. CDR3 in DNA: TGTGCCAGCAGCCTAAATAGCGGGGGGGCCTGGGAGACCCAGTACTTC.

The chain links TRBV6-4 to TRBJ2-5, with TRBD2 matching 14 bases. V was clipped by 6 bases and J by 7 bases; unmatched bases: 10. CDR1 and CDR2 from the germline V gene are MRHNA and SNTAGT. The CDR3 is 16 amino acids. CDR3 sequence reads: CASSDGTSGGSGTQYF. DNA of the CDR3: TGTGCCAGCAGCGATGGGACTAGCGGGGGATCGGGGACCCAGTACTTC.

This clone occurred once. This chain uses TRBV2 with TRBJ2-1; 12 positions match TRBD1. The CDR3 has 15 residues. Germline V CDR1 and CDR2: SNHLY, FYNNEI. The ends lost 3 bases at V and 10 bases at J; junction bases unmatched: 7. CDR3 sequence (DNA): TGTGCCAGCAGTGACCTCGGGACAGGGGGCCGGGAGCAGTTCTTC. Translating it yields CASSDLGTGGREQFF.